One sample yielded the 13 T cell receptor beta chains listed below, sequenced in a study of T-cell reconstitution after alpha-beta-depleted transplantation in children. Unique molecular identifiers were incorporated when the TCRbeta library was constructed. Each CDR3 protein gets one entry after TCRdb re-called the PCR reads with MiXCR. Among 450,000 to 550,000 distinct CDR3 sequences listed, around 10% were seen once. The material sequenced was PBMCs, mostly from graft donor cells, taken 180 days after TCRalphabeta/CD19-depleted stem cell transplant. These receptors originate from a female patient aged 2-15 years who had a stem cell transplant for aplastic anemia, so the T cells may come from the graft donor.

The table lists this clonotype with a few counts. The chain is built from TRBV28 and TRBJ1-6; a possible D gene is TRBD1 (5 bases). The CDR3 contains 14 residues. With 11 bases removed from V and 10 bases from J, the gap between germline ends came to 21 bases. Germline V CDR1 and CDR2: MDHEN, SYDVKM. Written as DNA, the CDR3 is TGTGCCGGGAGGGGCTCAGGGCCCGGATCACCCCTCCACTTT. Encoded protein: CAGRGSGPGSPLHF.

In its sample, this clonotype was seen a few times. The chain has TRBV14 and TRBJ2-7, with D tentatively TRBD1 or TRBD2 (5 bases each). The CDR3 contains 16 residues. Germline CDR1 is SGHDN and CDR2 is FVKESK. With 0 bases removed from V and 2 bases from J, the gap between germline ends came to 14 bases. The chain's CDR3 is CASSQDYRRPTYEQYF. CDR3 nucleotides: TGTGCCAGCAGCCAAGATTACAGGAGGCCCACCTACGAGCAGTACTTC. Supplemented by reference TRBV14 and TRBJ2-7, the full variable domain reads EAGVTQFPSHSVIEKGQTVTLRCDPISGHDNLYWYRRVMGKEIKFLLHFVKESKQDESGMPNNRFLAERTGGTYSTLKVQPAELEDSGVYFCASSQDYRRPTYEQYFGPGTRLTVT.

The chain is built from TRBV6-5 and TRBJ2-5; 8 nucleotides align to TRBD1. This CDR3 has 15 residues. The germline V gene has CDR1 MNHEY and CDR2 SVGAGI. The trim removed 0 bases at V and 4 bases at J, leaving 4 bases unmatched. The CDR3 protein is CASSYSHRGIETQYF. The CDR3 DNA follows: TGTGCCAGCAGTTACTCGCACAGGGGGATAGAGACCCAGTACTTC.

The chain links TRBV5-1 to TRBJ2-3; D might be TRBD2 (6 bases). This CDR3 contains 15 residues. The germline V and J ends were trimmed by 0 bases and 5 bases, with 13 bases remaining between them. CDR1 and CDR2 (germline): SGHRS, YFSETQ. The CDR3 protein is CASSLVGGTIDTQYF. DNA of the CDR3: TGCGCCAGCAGCTTGGTGGGAGGAACTATAGATACGCAGTATTTT.

This CDR3 reads CSARDSGGNTEAFF. As DNA, the CDR3 is TGCAGTGCTAGAGATTCGGGAGGGAACACTGAAGCTTTCTTT. The chain uses TRBV20-1 and TRBJ1-1, with unresolved D. The V end lost 0 bases, the J end lost 1 base, and 9 bases lay between the germline ends. CDR3 length equals 14 residues. From germline, CDR1 is DFQATT and CDR2 SNEGSKA (reference sequence).

This clonotype occurred many times. The chain joins TRBV7-2 to TRBJ2-1; D may be TRBD2 (7 bases). Between the trimmed V and J ends, which lost 2 bases and 4 bases, there was a span of 12 bases. Germline loops: CDR1 SGHTA, CDR2 FQGNSA. The CDR3 extends over 15 amino acids. CDR3 amino acids: CASSLWEGGYNEQFF. The DNA for the CDR3 is TGTGCCAGCAGCTTATGGGAGGGGGGGTACAATGAGCAGTTCTTC.

V usage is TRBV12-3 or TRBV12-4 and J usage is TRBJ1-6; 8 bases map to TRBD1. The CDR3 is 15 amino acids. Trimming removed 1 base from V and 8 bases from J; junction bases left unmatched: 4. The CDR3 region has the DNA TGTGCCAGCAGTTTAGGGGACAGGATCCATTCACCCCTCCACTTT. Amino acid sequence: CASSLGDRIHSPLHF.

This clonotype has more than one count but fewer than ten. CDR3 in amino acids: CASRPTIGGAMTDTQYF. CDR3 nucleotide sequence: TGTGCCAGCAGACCTACAATCGGGGGGGCTATGACAGATACGCAGTATTTT. The rearrangement joins TRBV6-5 to TRBJ2-3; 8 positions match TRBD2. The junction had 14 bases not matched to a gene; V was cut back by 6 bases and J by 3 bases. The CDR3 is 17 residues long. Germline CDR1 is MNHEY and CDR2 is SVGAGI.

The V and J genes are TRBV19 and TRBJ1-1; no reliable D call. The CDR3 spans 14 residues. Germline V CDR1 and CDR2: LNHDA, SQIVND (reference sequence). V shed 3 bases and J shed 1 base, with 9 bases lying between them. The CDR3, as DNA: TGTGCCAGTAGTATTAAACAGACGAACACTGAAGCTTTCTTT. This sequence encodes CASSIKQTNTEAFF.

This clonotype was counted a few times. In DNA, the CDR3 is TGCGCCAGCAGCGTGGGACCCCCCACAGATACGCAGTATTTT. Protein: CASSVGPPTDTQYF. The chain carries TRBV5-1 and TRBJ2-3; the D gene could be TRBD1 or TRBD2 (5 bases each). Germline lookup yields CDR1 SGHRS and CDR2 YFSETQ. This CDR3 spans 14 amino acids. The V end lost 4 bases, the J end lost 2 bases, and 11 bases lay between the germline ends.

This clonotype was detected a few times. The V gene is TRBV28, the J gene TRBJ2-7; 9 nucleotides align to TRBD2. This CDR3 contains 14 residues. The V gene end was trimmed by 6 bases and the J gene end by 8 bases; junction bases not matched to a gene: 11. Germline CDR1 MDHEN, CDR2 SYDVKM. The CDR3 DNA reads as TGTGCCAGCAGCCCCGGGACTAGCCCTCCCAAGCAGTACTTC. Translating gives CASSPGTSPPKQYF.

This clonotype was counted only a few times. The chain has TRBV7-2 and TRBJ2-5; TRBD2 is a possible D gene (6 bases). V dropped 7 bases and J dropped 4 bases, with 16 bases sitting between them. The CDR3 extends over 14 amino acids. CDR1 and CDR2 from the germline V gene are SGHTA and FQGNSA. As DNA, the CDR3 is TGTGCCAGCACCCACCAACTGGAGGGAGAGACCCAGTACTTC. This encodes CASTHQLEGETQYF.

The table lists this clonotype with many counts. V and J are TRBV6-2 or TRBV6-3 and TRBJ2-7, with 8 bases lining up with TRBD1. The V gene end was trimmed by 4 bases and the J gene end by 2 bases; junction bases not matched to a gene: 4. This CDR3 spans 14 amino acids. In germline, CDR1 is MNHEY, CDR2 SVGEGT. The CDR3 loop reads CASSFGTGAYEQYV. The DNA of the CDR3 is TGTGCCAGCAGTTTCGGGACAGGAGCCTACGAGCAGTACGTC.